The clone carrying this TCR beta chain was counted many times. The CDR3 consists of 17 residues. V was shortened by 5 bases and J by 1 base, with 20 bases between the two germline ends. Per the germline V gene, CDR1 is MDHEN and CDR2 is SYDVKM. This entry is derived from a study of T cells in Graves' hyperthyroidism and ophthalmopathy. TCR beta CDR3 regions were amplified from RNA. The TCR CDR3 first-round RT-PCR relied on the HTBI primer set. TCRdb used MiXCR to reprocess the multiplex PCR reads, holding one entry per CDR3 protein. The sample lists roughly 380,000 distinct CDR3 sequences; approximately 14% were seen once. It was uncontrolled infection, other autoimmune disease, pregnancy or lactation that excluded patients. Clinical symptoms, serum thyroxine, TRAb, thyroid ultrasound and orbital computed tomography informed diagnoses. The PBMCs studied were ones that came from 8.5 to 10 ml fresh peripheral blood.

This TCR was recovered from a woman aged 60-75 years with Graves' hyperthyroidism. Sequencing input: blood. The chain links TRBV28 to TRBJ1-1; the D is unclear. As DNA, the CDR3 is TGTGCCAGCAGTCCGTACCTCCTTGGGATGGCGAACACTGAAGCTTTCTTT. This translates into CASSPYLLGMANTEAFF.